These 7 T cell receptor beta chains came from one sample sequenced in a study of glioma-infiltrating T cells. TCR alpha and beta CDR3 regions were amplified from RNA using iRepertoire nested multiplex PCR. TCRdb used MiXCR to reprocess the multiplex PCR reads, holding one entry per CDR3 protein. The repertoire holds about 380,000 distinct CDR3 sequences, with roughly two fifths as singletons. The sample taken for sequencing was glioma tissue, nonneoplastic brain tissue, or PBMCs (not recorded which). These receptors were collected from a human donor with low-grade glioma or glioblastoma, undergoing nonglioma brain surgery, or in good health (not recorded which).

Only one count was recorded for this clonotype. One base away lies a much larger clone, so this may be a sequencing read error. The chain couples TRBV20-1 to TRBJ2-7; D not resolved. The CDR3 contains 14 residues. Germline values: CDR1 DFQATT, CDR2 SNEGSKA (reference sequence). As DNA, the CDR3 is TGCAGTGCTAGAGATCCGAGGAGCTCCCACGAGCAGTACTTC. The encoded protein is CSARDPRSSHEQYF.

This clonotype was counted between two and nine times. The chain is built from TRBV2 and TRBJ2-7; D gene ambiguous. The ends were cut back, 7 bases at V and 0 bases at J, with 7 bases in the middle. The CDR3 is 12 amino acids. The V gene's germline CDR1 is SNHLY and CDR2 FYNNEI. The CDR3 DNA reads TGTGCCAGCACTTTTTCCTCCTACGAGCAGTACTTC. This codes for CASTFSSYEQYF. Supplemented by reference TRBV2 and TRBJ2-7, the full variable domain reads EPEVTQTPSHQVTQMGQEVILRCVPISNHLYFYWYRQILGQKVEFLVSFYNNEISEKSEIFDDQFSVERPDGSNFTLKIRSTKLEDSAMYFCASTFSSYEQYFGPGTRLTVT.

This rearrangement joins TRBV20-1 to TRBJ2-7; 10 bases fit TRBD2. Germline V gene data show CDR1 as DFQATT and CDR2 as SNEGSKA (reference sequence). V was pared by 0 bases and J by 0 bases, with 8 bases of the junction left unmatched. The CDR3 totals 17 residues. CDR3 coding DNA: TGCAGTGCTAGAGATAATCTAGCGGGAGTCCCCTCCTACGAGCAGTACTTC. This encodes CSARDNLAGVPSYEQYF.

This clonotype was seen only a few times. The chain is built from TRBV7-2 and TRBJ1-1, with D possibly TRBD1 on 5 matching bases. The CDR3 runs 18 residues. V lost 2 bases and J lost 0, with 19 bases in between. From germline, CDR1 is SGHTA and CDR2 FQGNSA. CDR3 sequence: CASSLIVWGWGVNTEAFF. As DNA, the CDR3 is TGTGCCAGCAGCTTAATAGTATGGGGGTGGGGAGTGAACACTGAAGCTTTCTTT.

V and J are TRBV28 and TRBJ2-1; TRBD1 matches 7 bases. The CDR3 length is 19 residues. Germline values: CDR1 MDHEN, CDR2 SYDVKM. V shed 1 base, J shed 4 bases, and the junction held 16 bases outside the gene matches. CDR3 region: CASSLSPQGRMTGYNEQFF. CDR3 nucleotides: TGTGCCAGCAGTTTATCCCCACAGGGGCGAATGACGGGATACAATGAGCAGTTCTTC.

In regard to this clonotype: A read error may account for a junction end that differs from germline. The CDR3 loop is CGARDPLEYTDTQYF. The CDR3 nucleotides read TGCGGTGCTAGAGATCCACTAGAATACACAGATACGCAGTATTTT. The chain joins TRBV20-1 to TRBJ2-3; D is perhaps TRBD2 (5 bases). The CDR3 is 15 amino acids. Germline V gene data show CDR1 as DFQATT and CDR2 as SNEGSKA (reference sequence).

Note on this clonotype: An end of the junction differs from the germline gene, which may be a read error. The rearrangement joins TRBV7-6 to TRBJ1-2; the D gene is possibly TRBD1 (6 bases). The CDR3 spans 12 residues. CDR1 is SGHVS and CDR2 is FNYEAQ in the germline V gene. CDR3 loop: CANSSRGGGYTF. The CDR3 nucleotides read TGTGCCAACAGCTCCAGGGGTGGAGGCTACACCTTC.